A single sample is the source of the 18 T cell receptor beta chains below, sequenced in a study of metastatic and nonmetastatic thyroid tumors (dated by TCRdb to the early 2020s). No treatment had been received by any patient before thyroid surgery. Preparation of the library involved PCR. The instrument given in TCRdb is Illumina HiSeq 4000. The raw public reads went through TCRdb reprocessing: fastp at Q25, MiXCR clone calling, in-frame beta chains kept. The sample includes more than 5,000 clones, with 25% to 35% observed a single time. About 45% of the sample lies in the top ten. Input material: adjacent normal tissue. The source of these receptors is a female donor with papillary thyroid cancer or a benign thyroid nodule (not recorded which). Some clones in this sample may be carry-over from other donors' samples.

This rearrangement joins TRBV4-1 to TRBJ2-6; D is undetermined. This CDR3 is 16 amino acids long. Germline V gene data show CDR1 as MGHRA and CDR2 as YSYEKL. The germline V and J ends were trimmed by 1 base and 0 bases, with 7 bases remaining between them. The CDR3 spells CASSQVGVSGANVLTF. The CDR3 DNA sequence: TGCGCCAGCAGCCAAGTAGGTGTCTCTGGGGCCAACGTCCTGACTTTC.

This chain links TRBV24-1 with TRBJ1-6; TRBD1 might be the D (6 bases). Per the germline V gene, CDR1 is KGHDR and CDR2 is SFDVKD. Trimming took 9 bases from V and 2 from J, leaving 19 bases between them. The CDR3 consists of 17 residues. The CDR3 region is CATYLRGGKAYNSPLHF. The CDR3, as DNA: TGTGCCACCTATCTGAGGGGGGGAAAGGCCTATAATTCACCCCTCCACTTT.

V usage is TRBV20-1 and J usage is TRBJ2-7, with a weak D call TRBD2 (5 bases). The CDR3 is 16 amino acids. The germline V gene has CDR1 DFQATT and CDR2 SNEGSKA (reference sequence). Trimming left V 3 bases short and J 3 bases short, with 21 bases between. The CDR3 here is CSARLLAWRGLYEQYF. The DNA of the CDR3 is TGCAGTGCTAGGTTGTTAGCGTGGAGAGGGCTCTACGAGCAGTACTTC.

By frequency in the sample, this clone is medium-sized. The rearrangement uses TRBV27 and TRBJ2-7; 11 bases agree with TRBD1. Germline V gene data show CDR1 as MNHEY and CDR2 as SMNVEV (reference sequence). V lost 1 base to trimming and J lost 5 bases; unmatched junction nucleotides: 7. The CDR3 totals 16 residues. Here the CDR3 DNA reads TGTGCCAGCAGTTTATGGACCGGGACAGGGGGGCACGAGCAGTACTTC. It encodes CASSLWTGTGGHEQYF.

In its sample, this clone is medium-sized (0.01 to 0.1%). DNA of the CDR3: TGTGCCATCAGTGAGTCCGAGATCATAACCTACGAGCAGTACTTC. It specifies CAISESEIITYEQYF. The rearrangement uses TRBV10-3 and TRBJ2-7, with D hard to call. Germline V gene sequence: CDR1 ENHRY, CDR2 SYGVKD. Trimming pared 0 bases from V and 2 bases from J, leaving 11 bases between. This CDR3 has 15 residues.

The genes are TRBV6-1 and TRBJ2-1, with 9 bases that match TRBD2. Germline CDR1 is MNHNS and CDR2 is SASEGT. This CDR3 has 13 residues. The V and J ends lost 7 bases and 3 bases, in that order; junction bases with no gene match: 1. The CDR3: CASKAGGYNEQFF. In DNA form, the CDR3 reads TGTGCCAGCAAAGCGGGGGGCTACAATGAGCAGTTCTTC.

The rearrangement joins TRBV6-6 to TRBJ1-5; no firm D call. Trimming stripped 2 bases from V and 0 bases from J, with 5 bases between. Germline values: CDR1 MNHNY, CDR2 SVGAGI (reference sequence). This CDR3 contains 14 residues. The DNA for the CDR3 is TGTGCCAGCAGTTACCGGTATAGCAATCAGCCCCAGCATTTT. Residues: CASSYRYSNQPQHF.

This clone came up a few times. The chain recombines TRBV11-1 with TRBJ2-1; D is ambiguous. The V end lost 1 base, the J end lost 5 bases, and 6 bases lay between the germline ends. Germline-derived CDR1 and CDR2 are SGHAT and FQDESV (reference sequence). This CDR3 comprises 13 residues. This CDR3 reads CASSLVPNNEQFF. As DNA, the CDR3 is TGTGCCAGCAGCTTAGTTCCGAACAATGAGCAGTTCTTC.

The chain combines TRBV12-3 or TRBV12-4 with TRBJ2-1; tentatively, D is TRBD1 (6 bases). With 5 bases removed from V and 7 bases from J, the gap between germline ends came to 18 bases. The CDR3 is made up of 15 amino acids. This chain's CDR3 is CASSPIGGERNEQFF. Here the CDR3 DNA reads TGTGCCAGCAGTCCTATAGGGGGAGAGAGGAATGAGCAGTTCTTC.

The chain recombines TRBV6-5 with TRBJ2-2; 7 nucleotides align to TRBD1. The V and J ends lost 6 bases and 1 base, in that order; junction bases with no gene match: 2. Germline V gene data show CDR1 as MNHEY and CDR2 as SVGAGI. This CDR3 has 14 amino acids. The CDR3 spells CASRRTGNTGELFF. DNA of the CDR3: TGTGCCAGCAGACGGACAGGGAACACCGGGGAGCTGTTTTTT.

This clone was seen at least ten times. The chain couples TRBV6-1 to TRBJ2-7; tentatively, D is TRBD1 (5 bases). With 7 bases removed from V and 3 bases from J, the gap between germline ends came to 13 bases. Germline loops: CDR1 MNHNS, CDR2 SASEGT. CDR3 length: 13 amino acids. The CDR3 region is CASTLGQSYEQYF. CDR3 in DNA: TGTGCCAGCACTTTAGGACAAAGCTACGAGCAGTACTTC.

The J gene is TRBJ2-5, the V gene TRBV6-1, with 10 bases fitting TRBD2. Germline V CDR1 and CDR2: MNHNS, SASEGT. The CDR3 sequence is 15 residues long. V trimming: 6 bases; J trimming: 2 bases; junction bases outside the gene matches: 6. The CDR3 is CASSVHSGRQETQYF. In DNA, the CDR3 is TGTGCCAGCAGCGTTCATAGCGGGAGGCAAGAGACCCAGTACTTC.

The chain couples TRBV29-1 to TRBJ1-1; 8 bases are shared with TRBD1. Germline-derived CDR1 and CDR2 are SQVTM and ANQGSEA. The CDR3 has 12 amino acids. The ends lost 4 bases at V and 4 bases at J; junction bases unmatched: 2. CDR3 region: CSVGQGTTEAFF. CDR3 nucleotide sequence: TGCAGCGTTGGACAGGGGACCACTGAAGCTTTCTTT.

This clone was detected only a few times. The CDR3 spells CASSSRGVWDNEQFF. The CDR3 nucleotides read TGTGCCAGCAGTTCACGAGGGGTTTGGGATAATGAGCAGTTCTTC. The gene calls are TRBV6-5 and TRBJ2-1; D tentatively fits TRBD1 or TRBD2 (5 bases each). CDR3 size: 15 residues. Looked up from germline, CDR1 is MNHEY and CDR2 is SVGAGI. Trimming pared 4 bases from V and 7 bases from J, leaving 17 bases between.

This chain connects TRBV5-1 to TRBJ1-1; possibly TRBD1 for D (6 bases). V lost 3 bases to trimming and J lost 6 bases, with 21 bases between them. Germline loops: CDR1 SGHRS, CDR2 YFSETQ. CDR3 length: 16 amino acids. This chain's CDR3 is CASSSGVGGSWAEAFF. The CDR3 DNA reads as TGCGCCAGCAGCTCTGGAGTAGGGGGTAGTTGGGCTGAAGCTTTCTTT.

The rearrangement links TRBV6-1 to TRBJ2-1; D unresolved. Trimming removed 6 bases from V and 9 bases from J, with 9 bases in between. Germline CDR1 and CDR2: MNHNS and SASEGT. This CDR3 contains 11 residues. The CDR3 spells CASRFGLEQFF. The DNA of the CDR3 is TGTGCCAGCAGGTTCGGCCTTGAGCAGTTCTTC.

This clone was counted a few times. The chain carries TRBV28 and TRBJ2-1; TRBD2 matches 12 bases. Germline V lookup: CDR1 MDHEN, CDR2 SYDVKM. This CDR3 comprises 16 residues. V trimming: 4 bases; J trimming: 7 bases; junction bases outside the gene matches: 8. This CDR3 reads CASSSSILAGGNEQFF. The CDR3 nucleotides are TGTGCCAGCAGTTCCTCTATACTAGCGGGAGGTAATGAGCAGTTCTTC. The entire variable domain, with the rest obtained from reference TRBV28 and TRBJ2-1, is as follows: DVKVTQSSRYLVKRTGEKVFLECVQDMDHENMFWYRQDPGLGLRLIYFSYDVKMKEKGDIPEGYSVSREKKERFSLILESASTNQTSMYLCASSSSILAGGNEQFFGPGTRLTVL.

This clone was seen more than once but under ten times. The chain has TRBV6-2 or TRBV6-3 and TRBJ2-2, with D unresolved. CDR3 length: 15 residues. Trimming took 0 bases from V and 3 from J, leaving 8 bases between them. The germline V gene has CDR1 MNHEY and CDR2 SVGEGT. CDR3 coding DNA: TGTGCCAGCAGTTACTCCGGGCCATACACCGGGGAGCTGTTTTTT. Translation gives CASSYSGPYTGELFF.